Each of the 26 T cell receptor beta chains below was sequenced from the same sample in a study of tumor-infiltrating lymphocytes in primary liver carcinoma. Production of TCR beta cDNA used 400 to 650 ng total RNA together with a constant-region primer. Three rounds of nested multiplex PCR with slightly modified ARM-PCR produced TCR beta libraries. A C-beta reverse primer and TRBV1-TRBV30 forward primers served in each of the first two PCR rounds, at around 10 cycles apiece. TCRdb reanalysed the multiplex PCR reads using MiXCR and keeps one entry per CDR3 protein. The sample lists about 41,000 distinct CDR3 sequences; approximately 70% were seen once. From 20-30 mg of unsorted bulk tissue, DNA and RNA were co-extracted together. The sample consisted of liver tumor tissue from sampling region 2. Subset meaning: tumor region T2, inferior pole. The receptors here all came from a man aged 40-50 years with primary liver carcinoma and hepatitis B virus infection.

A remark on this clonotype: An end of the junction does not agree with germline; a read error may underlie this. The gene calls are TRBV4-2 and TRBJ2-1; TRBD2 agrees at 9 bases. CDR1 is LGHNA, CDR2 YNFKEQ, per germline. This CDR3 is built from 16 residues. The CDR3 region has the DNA TGTGTCAGCAGCCCATTAGGCGGGAGGGCGGACGATGAGCAGTTCTTC. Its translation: CVSSPLGGRADDEQFF.

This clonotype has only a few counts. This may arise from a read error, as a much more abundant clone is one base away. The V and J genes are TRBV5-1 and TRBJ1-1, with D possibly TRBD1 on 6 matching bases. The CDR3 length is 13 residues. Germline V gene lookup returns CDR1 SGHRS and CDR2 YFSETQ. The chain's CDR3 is CASSLVGGTVAFF. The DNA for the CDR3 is TGCGCCAGCAGCTTGGTAGGGGGGACTGTAGCTTTCTTT. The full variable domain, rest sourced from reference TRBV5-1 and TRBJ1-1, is KAGVTQTPRYLIKTRGQQVTLSCSPISGHRSVSWYQQTPGQGLQFLFEYFSETQRNKGNFPGRFSGRQFSNSRSEMNVSTLELGDSALYLCASSLVGGTVAFFGQGTRLTVV.

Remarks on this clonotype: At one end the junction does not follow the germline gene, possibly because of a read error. The CDR3 DNA is TGTGCCAGCAGTAAAGCGGGGGATGAGCGATTCTTC. The encoded protein is CASSKAGDERFF. This sequence joins TRBV6-1 and TRBJ2-1; TRBD2 aligns across 8 bases. CDR3 length: 12 amino acids. Germline CDR1 MNHNS, CDR2 SASEGT.

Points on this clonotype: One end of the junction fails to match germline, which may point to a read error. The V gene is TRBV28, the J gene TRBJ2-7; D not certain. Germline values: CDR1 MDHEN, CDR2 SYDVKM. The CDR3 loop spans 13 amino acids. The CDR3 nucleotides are TGTGTCAGCAGTTTGGTACAGACCGGCGAGCAGTACTTC. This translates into CVSSLVQTGEQYF.

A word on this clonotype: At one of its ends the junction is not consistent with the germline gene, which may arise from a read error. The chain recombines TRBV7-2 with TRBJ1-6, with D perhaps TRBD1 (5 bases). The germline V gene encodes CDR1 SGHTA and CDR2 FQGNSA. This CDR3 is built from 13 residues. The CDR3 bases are TGTGCCAACAGCCTAGGATATGAGGGGTCCCTCCACTTT. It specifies CANSLGYEGSLHF.

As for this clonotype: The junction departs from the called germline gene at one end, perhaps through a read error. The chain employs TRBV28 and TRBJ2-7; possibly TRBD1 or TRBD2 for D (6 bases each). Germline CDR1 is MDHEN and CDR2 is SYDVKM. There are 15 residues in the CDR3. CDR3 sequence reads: CTSSHQSRGLYEQYF. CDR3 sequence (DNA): TGTACCAGCTCCCACCAAAGCAGGGGACTTTACGAGCAGTACTTC.

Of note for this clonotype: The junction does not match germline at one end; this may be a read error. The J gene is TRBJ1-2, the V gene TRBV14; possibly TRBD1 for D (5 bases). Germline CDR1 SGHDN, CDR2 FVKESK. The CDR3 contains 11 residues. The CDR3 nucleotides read TGTGCCAGCATATCCCTATGGGGCTACATCTTC. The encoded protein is CASISLWGYIF.

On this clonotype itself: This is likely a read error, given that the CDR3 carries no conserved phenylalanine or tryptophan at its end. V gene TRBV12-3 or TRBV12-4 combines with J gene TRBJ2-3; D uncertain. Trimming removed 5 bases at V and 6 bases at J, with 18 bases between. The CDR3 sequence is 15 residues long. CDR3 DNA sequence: TGTGCCAGCAGTCGCGACCAGTCCTTCACGGATACGCAGTATTTG. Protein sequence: CASSRDQSFTDTQYL.

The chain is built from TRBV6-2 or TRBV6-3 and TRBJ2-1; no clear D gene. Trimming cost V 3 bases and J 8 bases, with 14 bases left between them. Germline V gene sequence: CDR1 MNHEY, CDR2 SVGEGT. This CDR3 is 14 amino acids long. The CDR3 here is CASSYAAGSDEQFF. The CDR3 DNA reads TGTGCCAGCAGTTATGCTGCAGGATCGGATGAGCAGTTCTTC.

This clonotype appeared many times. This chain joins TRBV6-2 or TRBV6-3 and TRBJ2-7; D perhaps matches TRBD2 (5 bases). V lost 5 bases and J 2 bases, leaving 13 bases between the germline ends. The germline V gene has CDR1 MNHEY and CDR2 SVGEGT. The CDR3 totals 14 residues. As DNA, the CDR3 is TGTGCCAGCAGTCTCTGGGCGGGTCCCTACGAGCAGTACTTC. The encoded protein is CASSLWAGPYEQYF.

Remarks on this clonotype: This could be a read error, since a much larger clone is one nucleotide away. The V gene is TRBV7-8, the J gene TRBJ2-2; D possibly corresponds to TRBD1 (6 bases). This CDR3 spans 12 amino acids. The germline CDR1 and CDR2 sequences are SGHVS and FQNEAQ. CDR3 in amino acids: CASPGATRELFF. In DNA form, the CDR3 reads TGTGCCAGTCCAGGGGCCACCAGGGAGCTGTTTTTT.

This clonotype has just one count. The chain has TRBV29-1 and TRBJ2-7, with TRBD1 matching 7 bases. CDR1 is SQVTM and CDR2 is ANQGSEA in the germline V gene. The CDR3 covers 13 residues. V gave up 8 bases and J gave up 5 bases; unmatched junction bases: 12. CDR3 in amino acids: CSLVSTGLHEQYF. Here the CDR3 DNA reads TGCAGCCTTGTCTCGACAGGGCTCCACGAGCAGTACTTC.

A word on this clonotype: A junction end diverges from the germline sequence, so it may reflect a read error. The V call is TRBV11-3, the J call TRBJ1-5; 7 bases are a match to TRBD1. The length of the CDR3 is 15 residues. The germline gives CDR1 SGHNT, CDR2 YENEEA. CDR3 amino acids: CASSIDQGVAQPQHF. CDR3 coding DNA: TGTGCCAGCAGCATAGATCAGGGGGTGGCTCAGCCCCAACATTTT.

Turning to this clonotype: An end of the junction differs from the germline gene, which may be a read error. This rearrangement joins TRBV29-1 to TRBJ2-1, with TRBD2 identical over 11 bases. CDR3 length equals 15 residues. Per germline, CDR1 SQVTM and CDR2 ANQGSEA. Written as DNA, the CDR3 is TGCAGCGTTAGACTAGCGGGAAGGTTCTACAATAAGCAGTTCTTC. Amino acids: CSVRLAGRFYNKQFF.

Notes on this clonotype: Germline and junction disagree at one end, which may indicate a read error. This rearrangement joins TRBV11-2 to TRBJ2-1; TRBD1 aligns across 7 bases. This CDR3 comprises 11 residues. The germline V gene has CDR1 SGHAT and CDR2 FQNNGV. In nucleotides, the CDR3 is TGTGCTAGCAGTTTTGACAGGGAGCACTTCTTC. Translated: CASSFDREHFF.

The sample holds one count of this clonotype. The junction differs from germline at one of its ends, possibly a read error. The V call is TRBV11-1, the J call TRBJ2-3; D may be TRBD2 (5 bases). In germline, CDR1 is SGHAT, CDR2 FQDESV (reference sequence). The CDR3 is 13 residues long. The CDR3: CVSGSIRTDTQYF. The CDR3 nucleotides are TGTGTCAGCGGCTCGATCCGAACAGATACGCAGTATTTT.

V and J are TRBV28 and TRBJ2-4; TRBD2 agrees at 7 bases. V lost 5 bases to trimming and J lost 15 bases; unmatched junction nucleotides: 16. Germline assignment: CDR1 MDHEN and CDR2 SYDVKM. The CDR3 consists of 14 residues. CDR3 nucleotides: TGTGCCAGCAGTGATGTAAAAGTGGGAGGGCCACCGTACTTC. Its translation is CASSDVKVGGPPYF.

The CDR3 DNA is TGTGCCAGCAGTTACGACATCAGCTCCTACGAGCAGTACGTC. Translation: CASSYDISSYEQYV. The chain has TRBV6-5 and TRBJ2-7, with D uncertain. There are 14 residues in the CDR3. Germline assignment: CDR1 MNHEY and CDR2 SVGAGI. Between the trimmed V and J ends, which lost 2 bases and 0 bases, there was a span of 8 bases.

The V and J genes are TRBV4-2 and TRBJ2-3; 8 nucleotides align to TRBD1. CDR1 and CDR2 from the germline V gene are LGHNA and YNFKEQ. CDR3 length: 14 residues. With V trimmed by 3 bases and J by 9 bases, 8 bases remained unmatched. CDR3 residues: CASSQGQGAYTQYF. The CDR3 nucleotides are TGTGCCAGCAGCCAGGGTCAGGGGGCATACACGCAGTATTTT.

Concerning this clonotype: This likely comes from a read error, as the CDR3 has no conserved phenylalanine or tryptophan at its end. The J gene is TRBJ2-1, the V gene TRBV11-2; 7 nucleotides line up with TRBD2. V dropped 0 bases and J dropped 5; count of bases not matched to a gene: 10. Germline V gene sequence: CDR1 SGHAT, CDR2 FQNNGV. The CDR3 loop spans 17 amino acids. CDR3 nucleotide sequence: TGTGCCAGCAGCTTAGATAGGGCCGGGAGGTTCCACAATGAGCAGTTCGTC. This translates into CASSLDRAGRFHNEQFV.

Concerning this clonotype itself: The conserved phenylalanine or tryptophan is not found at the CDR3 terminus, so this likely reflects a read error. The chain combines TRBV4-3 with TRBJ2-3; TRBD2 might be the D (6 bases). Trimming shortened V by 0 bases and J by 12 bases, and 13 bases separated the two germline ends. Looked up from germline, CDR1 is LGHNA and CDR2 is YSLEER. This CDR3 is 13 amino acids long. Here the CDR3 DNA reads TGCGCCAGCAGCCAAGAGGAGGAGGGTACTCAGTATCTT. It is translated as CASSQEEEGTQYL.

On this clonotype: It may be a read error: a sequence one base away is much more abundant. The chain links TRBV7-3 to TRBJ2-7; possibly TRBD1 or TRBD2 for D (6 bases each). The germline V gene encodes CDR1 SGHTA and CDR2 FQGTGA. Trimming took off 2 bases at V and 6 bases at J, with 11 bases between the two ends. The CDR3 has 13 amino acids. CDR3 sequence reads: CASSLRGGTEQYF. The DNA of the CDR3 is TGTGCCAGCAGCTTACGAGGGGGGACCGAGCAGTACTTC.

The CDR3 coding sequence is TGTGCCTGCTCCGGCTGGACAGGGTCTGTGGATGGCTACACCTTC. This codes for CACSGWTGSVDGYTF. This chain joins TRBV30 and TRBJ1-2; 8 bases line up with TRBD1. CDR1 and CDR2 from the germline V gene are GTSNPN and SVGIG (reference sequence). Trimming took 6 bases from V and 6 from J; bases not matched to a gene: 15. This CDR3 spans 15 amino acids.

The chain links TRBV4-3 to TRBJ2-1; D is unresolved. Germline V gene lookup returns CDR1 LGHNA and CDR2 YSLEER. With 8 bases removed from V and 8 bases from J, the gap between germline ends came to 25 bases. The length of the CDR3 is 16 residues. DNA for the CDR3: TGCGCCAGCGGTCAAGATCCCTACTCAGAATACTATGAGCAGTTCTTC. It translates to CASGQDPYSEYYEQFF.

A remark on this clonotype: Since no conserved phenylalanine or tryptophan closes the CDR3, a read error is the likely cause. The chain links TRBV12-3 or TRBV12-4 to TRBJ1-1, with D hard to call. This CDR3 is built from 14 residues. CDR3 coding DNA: TGTGCCAGCAGTTTGATACCCCTGAACACTGAGGCTTTCATT. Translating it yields CASSLIPLNTEAFI.

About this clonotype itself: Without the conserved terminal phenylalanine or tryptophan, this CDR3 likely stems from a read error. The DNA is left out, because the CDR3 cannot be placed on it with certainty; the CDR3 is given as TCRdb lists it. The CDR3: CAWSLLNERFL. The genes are TRBV30 and TRBJ2-1. The germline gives CDR1 GTSNPN, CDR2 SVGIG (reference sequence). The CDR3 is 11 amino acids long, termini counted.